This is a list of T cell receptor beta chains from one sample in a study of T cells after yellow fever vaccination. MiXCR, applied by TCRdb to the 5' RACE reads, yields one record per CDR3 protein. Here the sample spans 300,000 to 400,000 distinct CDR3 sequences, 8% to 9.5% being singletons. The sample was PBMCs, taken 45 days after the first yellow fever vaccination. These receptors came from a man aged 18-30 years who received the YFV17D yellow fever vaccine. CDR3s include the opening cysteine and the closing phenylalanine or tryptophan. D genes are given only for firm matches. Clone size is given for some rows only: seen once, a few or many times, or a class if the clone is expanded.

d_call,v_call,j_call,clone_size,cdr3_aa,cdr3_nt
-,TRBV12-3/TRBV12-4,TRBJ2-7,few,CASSFTSGGEQYF,TGTGCCAGCAGTTTTACGTCCGGGGGCGAGCAGTACTTC
TRBD2,TRBV4-3,TRBJ2-3,-,CASNQERTSGITDTQYF,TGCGCCAGCAACCAAGAGCGCACTAGCGGGATTACAGATACGCAGTATTTT
-,TRBV20-1,TRBJ1-2,few,CSAADGNYGYTF,TGCAGTGCTGCGGACGGTAACTATGGCTACACCTTC
TRBD1,TRBV3-1,TRBJ1-1,few,CASSPITGAEAFF,TGTGCCAGCAGCCCAATAACAGGGGCTGAAGCTTTCTTT
TRBD2,TRBV5-4,TRBJ2-7,-,CASSSLGSGGRDEQYF,TGTGCCAGCAGCTCTCTGGGAAGCGGGGGGCGGGACGAGCAGTACTTC
-,TRBV15,TRBJ2-1,few,CATSRRAASSYNEQFF,TGTGCCACCAGCAGACGGGCAGCAAGCTCCTACAATGAGCAGTTCTTC
TRBD1,TRBV11-2,TRBJ2-7,few,CASSLTGGISYEQYF,TGTGCCAGCAGCCTCACAGGGGGCATCTCCTACGAGCAGTACTTC
TRBD1,TRBV12-3/TRBV12-4,TRBJ1-4,-,CASSLSSLGGREKLFF,TGTGCCAGCAGTTTATCGTCGTTAGGGGGCCGTGAAAAACTGTTTTTT
TRBD2,TRBV4-3,TRBJ2-3,few,CASSQDWRGAYTQYF,TGCGCCAGCAGCCAAGACTGGCGGGGGGCATATACGCAGTATTTT
-,TRBV7-2,TRBJ2-3,-,CASSLGGLADTQYF,TGTGCCAGCAGCCTCGGGGGTTTGGCAGATACGCAGTATTTT
-,TRBV7-2,TRBJ2-2,-,CASSLFGGNTGELFF,TGTGCCAGCAGCTTATTTGGGGGGAACACCGGGGAGCTGTTTTTT
TRBD2,TRBV11-2,TRBJ2-5,few,CASSVLGTSGGGTQYF,TGTGCCAGCAGCGTTCTCGGGACTAGCGGGGGTGGGACCCAGTACTTC
-,TRBV28,TRBJ2-5,few,CASSSLAPDLIETQYF,TGTGCCAGCAGTTCTCTGGCCCCGGATTTAATAGAGACCCAGTACTTC
-,TRBV7-2,TRBJ1-2,few,CASSSQGLGLYGYTF,TGTGCCAGCAGTTCCCAAGGGTTAGGGCTCTATGGCTACACCTTC
-,TRBV6-5,TRBJ1-2,few,CASSYSLMGRMDGYTF,TGTGCCAGCAGTTACTCCCTTATGGGAAGGATGGATGGCTACACCTTC
-,TRBV10-3,TRBJ1-4,few,CAISEWNFGAGFNEKLFF,TGTGCCATCAGTGAATGGAATTTCGGGGCAGGCTTCAATGAAAAACTGTTTTTT
-,TRBV21-1,TRBJ2-3,few,CASTKGGVGTDTQYF,TGTGCCAGCACCAAAGGGGGGGTTGGCACAGATACGCAGTATTTT
-,TRBV5-4,TRBJ2-7,-,CASSCPGRRVFCEQYF,TGTGCCAGCAGCTGCCCAGGGCGCCGAGTATTTTGCGAGCAGTACTTC
TRBD1,TRBV12-3/TRBV12-4,TRBJ1-1,many,CASSSRDRGTEAFF,TGTGCCAGCAGTTCGCGGGACAGGGGCACTGAAGCTTTCTTT
TRBD2,TRBV27,TRBJ2-3,-,CASSLEGLAGGNTDTQYF,TGTGCCAGCAGTTTAGAAGGACTAGCGGGGGGTAACACAGATACGCAGTATTTT
-,TRBV12-3/TRBV12-4,TRBJ1-1,-,CASSFGYVEAFF,TGTGCCAGCAGTTTTGGTTATGTAGAAGCTTTCTTT
-,TRBV10-3,TRBJ2-3,-,CAISEREGSDTQYF,TGTGCCATCAGTGAGCGTGAGGGGTCAGATACGCAGTATTTT
TRBD2,TRBV10-2,TRBJ2-7,-,CASSEFGGAPEQYF,TGCGCCAGCAGTGAGTTCGGGGGGGCGCCCGAGCAGTACTTC
TRBD2,TRBV11-2,TRBJ2-5,many,CASSLLSGSGGPWKTQYF,TGTGCCAGCAGCTTACTTTCGGGTAGCGGGGGGCCCTGGAAGACCCAGTACTTC
-,TRBV2,TRBJ2-5,-,CASSEDRETQYF,TGTGCCAGCAGTGAAGACAGAGAGACCCAGTACTTC
TRBD1,TRBV6-2/TRBV6-3,TRBJ1-5,-,CASRFGRGLQPQHF,TGTGCCAGCAGATTTGGCAGGGGGCTTCAGCCCCAGCATTTT
TRBD2,TRBV5-1,TRBJ2-5,few,CASSLGIRGGQETQYF,TGCGCCAGCAGCTTGGGTATTCGGGGGGGCCAAGAGACCCAGTACTTC
TRBD1,TRBV20-1,TRBJ1-6,-,CSAGPGQGADSPLHF,TGCAGTGCTGGGCCGGGACAGGGGGCTGATTCACCCCTCCACTTT
-,TRBV18,TRBJ2-4,few,CASSPGNGGPGIQYF,TGTGCCAGCTCACCAGGGAATGGCGGACCGGGGATTCAGTACTTC
-,TRBV7-2,TRBJ2-7,few,CASSPSASPYEQYF,TGTGCCAGCAGCCCTAGCGCCAGCCCCTACGAGCAGTACTTC
-,TRBV7-9,TRBJ1-4,-,CASSPWTAGNEKLFF,TGTGCCAGCAGCCCCTGGACAGCAGGCAATGAAAAACTGTTTTTT
TRBD1,TRBV5-1,TRBJ2-2,few,CASSPNPTGATGELFF,TGCGCCAGCAGCCCCAACCCGACAGGGGCCACCGGGGAGCTGTTTTTT
TRBD1,TRBV5-8,TRBJ1-1,-,CASSSRQGRGNTEAFF,TGTGCCAGCAGCAGTAGACAGGGGAGGGGGAACACTGAAGCTTTCTTT
-,TRBV6-2/TRBV6-3,TRBJ2-1,-,CASGRTMQFF,TGTGCCAGCGGGCGAACAATGCAGTTCTTC
-,TRBV12-3/TRBV12-4,TRBJ2-7,many,CASSPRGYEQYF,TGTGCCAGCAGTCCGAGGGGCTACGAGCAGTACTTC
TRBD1,TRBV12-3/TRBV12-4,TRBJ1-1,few,CASTPGQGIEPFF,TGTGCCAGCACCCCGGGACAGGGGATTGAGCCTTTCTTT
TRBD2,TRBV5-1,TRBJ2-1,-,CASSVALAGTDNEQFF,TGCGCCAGCAGCGTGGCGCTAGCGGGAACCGACAATGAGCAGTTCTTC
-,TRBV4-3,TRBJ1-2,few,CASSRQTGADGYTF,TGCGCCAGCAGCCGACAGACCGGGGCAGACGGCTACACCTTC
-,TRBV4-3,TRBJ1-2,-,CASSQPTEASGYTF,TGCGCCAGCAGCCAACCGACCGAAGCTAGTGGCTACACCTTC
-,TRBV20-1,TRBJ1-4,-,CSASNLGRMFF,TGCAGTGCGTCGAACCTAGGGAGGATGTTTTTT
TRBD1,TRBV11-1,TRBJ2-1,-,CASSLAVGRQGVGYNEQFF,TGTGCCAGCAGCTTAGCAGTTGGGCGACAGGGAGTTGGGTACAATGAGCAGTTCTTC
-,TRBV19,TRBJ2-5,-,CASSVTSQETQYF,TGTGCCAGTAGTGTGACATCTCAAGAGACCCAGTACTTC
-,TRBV7-2,TRBJ2-5,-,CASSFAAETQYF,TGTGCCAGCAGCTTTGCCGCGGAGACCCAGTACTTC
TRBD1,TRBV5-1,TRBJ1-1,many,CASSPGTGGFTEAFF,TGCGCCAGCAGCCCCGGGACAGGGGGCTTCACTGAAGCTTTCTTT
TRBD2,TRBV4-3,TRBJ2-5,few,CASSQSTSAGVQETQYF,TGCGCCAGCAGCCAATCTACCTCGGCGGGGGTTCAAGAGACCCAGTACTTC
-,TRBV19,TRBJ1-5,many,CASSIDGAGGNQPQHF,TGTGCCAGTAGTATAGATGGGGCAGGAGGCAATCAGCCCCAGCATTTT
TRBD1,TRBV5-1,TRBJ2-5,few,CASSFSRGRQETQYF,TGCGCCAGCAGCTTCTCCAGGGGGCGGCAAGAGACCCAGTACTTC
-,TRBV27,TRBJ2-2,-,CASSLIRGRRLFRAGELFF,TGTGCCAGCAGTTTAATACGGGGCCGGAGACTGTTTAGAGCCGGGGAGCTGTTTTTT
-,TRBV29-1,TRBJ2-5,few,CSVRTGRAQETQYF,TGCAGCGTTCGGACGGGGCGCGCCCAAGAGACCCAGTACTTC
-,TRBV5-1,TRBJ2-7,few,CASSFRQGGWNEQYF,TGCGCCAGCAGCTTTCGGCAGGGCGGATGGAACGAGCAGTACTTC
TRBD1,TRBV7-8,TRBJ1-5,-,CASSFRDRNQPQHF,TGTGCCAGCAGCTTCCGGGACAGGAATCAGCCCCAGCATTTT
-,TRBV9,TRBJ1-1,few,CASSVWDTNTEAFF,TGTGCCAGCAGCGTATGGGACACGAACACTGAAGCTTTCTTT
-,TRBV18,TRBJ1-2,-,CASSPPEGPGYTF,TGTGCCAGCTCACCACCTGAGGGTCCGGGCTACACCTTC
-,TRBV7-2,TRBJ1-1,-,CASSFRADVKAFF,TGTGCCAGCAGCTTTCGGGCAGACGTGAAAGCTTTCTTT
TRBD1,TRBV11-2,TRBJ1-2,-,CASSPLPDRGRLWNGYTF,TGTGCCAGCAGCCCGCTTCCGGACAGGGGGCGTCTGTGGAATGGCTACACCTTC